This is a list of T cell receptor beta chains from one sample in a study of neurological immune-mediated disorders. TCRdb ran MiXCR on the 5' RACE reads and lists one entry per CDR3 protein. This table has about 54,000 distinct CDR3 sequences, under 5% appearing once. Sequencing used CD4+ T cells from blood. The receptors shown here come from a woman between 35 and 50 years old with multiple sclerosis. Both conserved end residues are part of each CDR3. Each record gives: D gene, clone size, J gene, V gene, CDR3 length, CDR3 protein, CDR3 DNA. D genes are given only for firm matches. Where a row states a size, it is once, few, many or the class of an expanded clone; other rows omit it.

D gene: TRBD1; clone size: many; J gene: TRBJ2-5; V gene: TRBV20-1; CDR3 length: 15; CDR3 protein: CSARDFGTVQETQYF; CDR3 DNA: TGCAGTGCTAGAGATTTCGGGACAGTTCAAGAGACCCAGTACTTC
D gene: -; clone size: -; J gene: TRBJ1-2; V gene: TRBV20-1; CDR3 length: 11; CDR3 protein: CSASTAPGYTF; CDR3 DNA: TGCAGTGCTAGTACCGCTCCTGGCTACACCTTC
D gene: TRBD1; clone size: -; J gene: TRBJ2-5; V gene: TRBV5-1; CDR3 length: 15; CDR3 protein: CASSLGQGNQETQYF; CDR3 DNA: TGCGCCAGCAGCTTGGGACAGGGCAACCAAGAGACCCAGTACTTC
D gene: TRBD1; clone size: many; J gene: TRBJ2-7; V gene: TRBV7-9; CDR3 length: 16; CDR3 protein: CASSIYARGSSYEQYF; CDR3 DNA: TGTGCCAGCAGCATATACGCCAGGGGGAGCTCCTACGAGCAGTACTTC
D gene: -; clone size: many; J gene: TRBJ1-1; V gene: TRBV7-6; CDR3 length: 13; CDR3 protein: CASSLLTNTEAFF; CDR3 DNA: TGTGCCAGCAGCTTACTCACGAACACTGAAGCTTTCTTT
D gene: TRBD1; clone size: many; J gene: TRBJ2-7; V gene: TRBV3-1; CDR3 length: 16; CDR3 protein: CASSQDAGGVFWEQYF; CDR3 DNA: TGTGCCAGCAGCCAAGACGCAGGGGGAGTTTTTTGGGAGCAGTACTTC
D gene: -; clone size: many; J gene: TRBJ2-2; V gene: TRBV18; CDR3 length: 14; CDR3 protein: CASSFRLTTGELFF; CDR3 DNA: TGTGCCAGCTCATTTAGGTTGACCACCGGGGAGCTGTTTTTT
D gene: -; clone size: many; J gene: TRBJ1-1; V gene: TRBV6-4; CDR3 length: 13; CDR3 protein: CASSDPGRTEAFF; CDR3 DNA: TGTGCCAGCAGTGACCCGGGGAGGACTGAAGCTTTCTTT
D gene: TRBD2; clone size: many; J gene: TRBJ2-2; V gene: TRBV5-1; CDR3 length: 15; CDR3 protein: CASSRGGTGAGELFF; CDR3 DNA: TGCGCCAGCAGCCGCGGGGGGACGGGAGCCGGGGAGCTGTTTTTT
D gene: -; clone size: many; J gene: TRBJ1-5; V gene: TRBV29-1; CDR3 length: 13; CDR3 protein: CSVEETRDQPQHF; CDR3 DNA: TGCAGCGTTGAAGAGACCAGGGATCAGCCCCAGCATTTT
D gene: -; clone size: many; J gene: TRBJ1-4; V gene: TRBV20-1; CDR3 length: 14; CDR3 protein: CSAHPGITNEKLFF; CDR3 DNA: TGCAGTGCACACCCAGGGATCACTAATGAAAAACTGTTTTTT
D gene: -; clone size: many; J gene: TRBJ2-3; V gene: TRBV19; CDR3 length: 12; CDR3 protein: CASRPGTDTQYF; CDR3 DNA: TGTGCCAGTCGCCCCGGGACAGATACGCAGTATTTT
D gene: TRBD1; clone size: many; J gene: TRBJ1-2; V gene: TRBV5-1; CDR3 length: 14; CDR3 protein: CASSLQGDDYGYTF; CDR3 DNA: TGCGCCAGCAGCCTCCAGGGGGACGACTATGGCTACACCTTC
D gene: -; clone size: many; J gene: TRBJ2-3; V gene: TRBV5-1; CDR3 length: 12; CDR3 protein: CASSLTADTQYF; CDR3 DNA: TGCGCCAGCAGCTTGACAGCGGATACGCAGTATTTT
D gene: -; clone size: many; J gene: TRBJ2-2; V gene: TRBV6-1; CDR3 length: 14; CDR3 protein: CASSEWQGTGELFF; CDR3 DNA: TGTGCCAGCAGTGAATGGCAGGGTACCGGGGAGCTGTTTTTT
D gene: -; clone size: many; J gene: TRBJ1-5; V gene: TRBV10-3; CDR3 length: 12; CDR3 protein: CAISESGQPQHF; CDR3 DNA: TGTGCCATCAGTGAAAGCGGGCAGCCCCAGCATTTT
D gene: TRBD1; clone size: many; J gene: TRBJ1-2; V gene: TRBV5-1; CDR3 length: 15; CDR3 protein: CASSRDRPDSYGYTF; CDR3 DNA: TGCGCCAGCAGCCGGGACAGGCCAGACAGCTATGGCTACACCTTC
D gene: TRBD1; clone size: many; J gene: TRBJ1-1; V gene: TRBV5-1; CDR3 length: 15; CDR3 protein: CASSWVAGGGTEAFF; CDR3 DNA: TGCGCCAGCAGCTGGGTTGCAGGGGGAGGCACTGAAGCTTTCTTT
D gene: -; clone size: few; J gene: TRBJ2-7; V gene: TRBV6-2/TRBV6-3; CDR3 length: 14; CDR3 protein: CASSYGTPGAEQYF; CDR3 DNA: TGTGCCAGCAGTTACGGGACGCCGGGGGCCGAGCAGTACTTC
D gene: TRBD1; clone size: many; J gene: TRBJ2-1; V gene: TRBV5-1; CDR3 length: 14; CDR3 protein: CASSLPSTGSEQFF; CDR3 DNA: TGCGCCAGCAGCTTGCCATCGACAGGGAGCGAGCAGTTCTTC
D gene: -; clone size: many; J gene: TRBJ1-1; V gene: TRBV20-1; CDR3 length: 15; CDR3 protein: CSAKTDSQLNTEAFF; CDR3 DNA: TGCAGTGCCAAAACCGACAGCCAACTAAACACTGAAGCTTTCTTT
D gene: TRBD1; clone size: many; J gene: TRBJ2-1; V gene: TRBV27; CDR3 length: 16; CDR3 protein: CASSPIRQGAFDEQFF; CDR3 DNA: TGTGCCAGCAGTCCAATCCGACAGGGGGCTTTCGATGAGCAGTTCTTC
D gene: -; clone size: many; J gene: TRBJ1-5; V gene: TRBV7-9; CDR3 length: 12; CDR3 protein: CASSLLDQPQHF; CDR3 DNA: TGTGCCAGCAGCTTGTTAGATCAGCCCCAGCATTTT
D gene: TRBD2; clone size: many; J gene: TRBJ2-2; V gene: TRBV5-1; CDR3 length: 17; CDR3 protein: CASSLAVERGNTGELFF; CDR3 DNA: TGCGCCAGCAGCTTGGCCGTCGAGCGGGGGAACACCGGGGAGCTGTTTTTT
D gene: -; clone size: many; J gene: TRBJ1-2; V gene: TRBV6-5; CDR3 length: 14; CDR3 protein: CASSYRGQGYGYTF; CDR3 DNA: TGTGCCAGCAGTTACCGTGGGCAAGGCTATGGCTACACCTTC
D gene: -; clone size: many; J gene: TRBJ1-2; V gene: TRBV29-1; CDR3 length: 11; CDR3 protein: CSAGDLYGYTF; CDR3 DNA: TGCAGCGCTGGGGACCTCTATGGCTACACCTTC
D gene: -; clone size: many; J gene: TRBJ1-5; V gene: TRBV15; CDR3 length: 13; CDR3 protein: CATSRKWDQPQHF; CDR3 DNA: TGTGCCACCAGCAGAAAATGGGACCAGCCCCAGCATTTT
D gene: -; clone size: many; J gene: TRBJ2-3; V gene: TRBV3-1; CDR3 length: 12; CDR3 protein: CASSQGRHTQYF; CDR3 DNA: TGTGCCAGCAGCCAAGGCAGGCATACGCAGTATTTT
D gene: -; clone size: many; J gene: TRBJ1-1; V gene: TRBV5-1; CDR3 length: 13; CDR3 protein: CASSLRVGTEAFF; CDR3 DNA: TGCGCCAGCAGCTTGAGGGTGGGCACTGAAGCTTTCTTT
D gene: -; clone size: many; J gene: TRBJ1-4; V gene: TRBV3-1; CDR3 length: 14; CDR3 protein: CASSPWESDEKLFF; CDR3 DNA: TGTGCCAGCAGCCCCTGGGAGTCGGATGAAAAACTGTTTTTT
D gene: -; clone size: many; J gene: TRBJ2-7; V gene: TRBV18; CDR3 length: 16; CDR3 protein: CASSPFEGGLSYEQYF; CDR3 DNA: TGTGCCAGCTCACCATTCGAGGGGGGCCTCTCCTACGAGCAGTACTTC
D gene: -; clone size: -; J gene: TRBJ1-1; V gene: TRBV7-8; CDR3 length: 13; CDR3 protein: CASSSLVNTEAFF; CDR3 DNA: TGTGCCAGCAGTTCTTTAGTGAACACTGAAGCTTTCTTT
D gene: -; clone size: many; J gene: TRBJ1-1; V gene: TRBV4-1; CDR3 length: 15; CDR3 protein: CASSPIRGKNTEAFF; CDR3 DNA: TGCGCCAGCAGCCCGATACGGGGTAAGAACACTGAAGCTTTCTTT
D gene: TRBD1; clone size: many; J gene: TRBJ2-2; V gene: TRBV10-3; CDR3 length: 14; CDR3 protein: CAISGQGWAGELFF; CDR3 DNA: TGTGCCATCAGTGGACAGGGCTGGGCCGGGGAGCTGTTTTTT
D gene: -; clone size: many; J gene: TRBJ2-5; V gene: TRBV2; CDR3 length: 13; CDR3 protein: CASSWTDGETQYF; CDR3 DNA: TGTGCCAGCAGTTGGACAGACGGAGAGACCCAGTACTTC
D gene: -; clone size: many; J gene: TRBJ2-4; V gene: TRBV11-2; CDR3 length: 18; CDR3 protein: CASSLGMVRGAGWNIQYF; CDR3 DNA: TGTGCCAGCAGCTTAGGAATGGTCAGGGGCGCAGGGTGGAACATTCAGTACTTC
D gene: -; clone size: many; J gene: TRBJ1-1; V gene: TRBV6-5; CDR3 length: 9; CDR3 protein: CASSYKAFF; CDR3 DNA: TGTGCCAGCAGTTATAAAGCTTTCTTT
D gene: TRBD1; clone size: many; J gene: TRBJ1-1; V gene: TRBV6-2/TRBV6-3; CDR3 length: 14; CDR3 protein: CASSWDREQSEAFF; CDR3 DNA: TGTGCCAGCAGTTGGGACAGGGAACAGAGTGAAGCTTTCTTT
D gene: -; clone size: many; J gene: TRBJ2-2; V gene: TRBV6-4; CDR3 length: 14; CDR3 protein: CASSAVRGTGELFF; CDR3 DNA: TGTGCCAGCAGCGCCGTTCGGGGAACCGGGGAGCTGTTTTTT
D gene: -; clone size: many; J gene: TRBJ1-1; V gene: TRBV12-3/TRBV12-4; CDR3 length: 16; CDR3 protein: CASSLDPRLGKAEAFF; CDR3 DNA: TGTGCCAGCAGTTTAGACCCTAGACTGGGGAAGGCTGAAGCTTTCTTT
D gene: -; clone size: many; J gene: TRBJ2-3; V gene: TRBV20-1; CDR3 length: 16; CDR3 protein: CSAGRSGLGSTDTQYF; CDR3 DNA: TGCAGTGCTGGCCGCTCGGGACTTGGGAGCACAGATACGCAGTATTTT
D gene: -; clone size: many; J gene: TRBJ2-1; V gene: TRBV5-1; CDR3 length: 14; CDR3 protein: CASSLEGQLRLQFF; CDR3 DNA: TGCGCCAGCAGCTTGGAGGGACAACTCCGTTTGCAGTTCTTC
D gene: -; clone size: many; J gene: TRBJ1-3; V gene: TRBV5-1; CDR3 length: 14; CDR3 protein: CASSPASSGNTIYF; CDR3 DNA: TGCGCCAGCAGCCCGGCGTCCTCTGGAAACACCATATATTTT
D gene: -; clone size: many; J gene: TRBJ2-3; V gene: TRBV20-1; CDR3 length: 11; CDR3 protein: CSATRGDTQYF; CDR3 DNA: TGCAGTGCTACGAGAGGAGATACGCAGTATTTT
D gene: -; clone size: many; J gene: TRBJ2-4; V gene: TRBV12-3/TRBV12-4; CDR3 length: 16; CDR3 protein: CASSLEGGLAKNIQYF; CDR3 DNA: TGTGCCAGCAGTTTAGAGGGGGGGTTAGCCAAAAACATTCAGTACTTC
D gene: -; clone size: many; J gene: TRBJ2-2; V gene: TRBV6-1; CDR3 length: 15; CDR3 protein: CASSEMRANTGELFF; CDR3 DNA: TGTGCCAGCAGTGAAATGAGAGCGAACACCGGGGAGCTGTTTTTT